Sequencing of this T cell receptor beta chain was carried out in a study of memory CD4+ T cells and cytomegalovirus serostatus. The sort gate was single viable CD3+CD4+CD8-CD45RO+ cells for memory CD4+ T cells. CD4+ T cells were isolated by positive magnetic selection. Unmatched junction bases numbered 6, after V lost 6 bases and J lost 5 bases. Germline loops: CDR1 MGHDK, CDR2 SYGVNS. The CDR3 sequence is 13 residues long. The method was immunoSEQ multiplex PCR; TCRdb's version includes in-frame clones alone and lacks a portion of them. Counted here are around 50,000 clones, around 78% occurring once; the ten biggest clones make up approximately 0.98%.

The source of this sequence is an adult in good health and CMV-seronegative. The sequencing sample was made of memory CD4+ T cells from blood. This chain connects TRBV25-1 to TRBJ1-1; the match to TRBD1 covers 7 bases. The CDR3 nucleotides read TGTGCCAGCAGCAGGGGGTTGTGGACTGAAGCTTTCTTT. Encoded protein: CASSRGLWTEAFF.